The sequence of this T cell receptor (beta chain) was determined in a study of cytomegalovirus exposure and HLA in healthy donors. Study findings and constraints: Clusters of TCRs from the first cohort tended to co-occur in the roughly 120 validation repertoires (as a later analysis found).

As concerns this clone: The target antigen is unknown.

CDR3 length: 18 amino acids. V shed 4 bases and J 6 bases; nucleotides not matched to a gene: 16. Germline V lookup: CDR1 KGHSH, CDR2 LQKENI. Repertoires were generated with immunoSEQ multiplex PCR, while TCRdb's copy carries only in-frame clones and drops some. Among about 220,000 clones listed, 90% to 95% were seen once. The genes are TRBV18 and TRBJ2-7, with 12 bases fitting TRBD1. This clonotype originated in a woman under 30 in good health and CMV-seronegative. Sequenced sample: PBMCs. CDR3 sequence reads: CASSRPGQGARKVVEQYF. The CDR3 DNA follows: TGTGCCAGCTCACGGCCGGGACAGGGGGCGCGAAAAGTGGTCGAGCAGTACTTC. Supplemented by reference TRBV18 and TRBJ2-7, the full variable domain reads NAGVMQNPRHLVRRRGQEARLRCSPMKGHSHVYWYRQLPEEGLKFMVYLQKENIIDESGMPKERFSAEFPKEGPSILRIQQVVRGDSAAYFCASSRPGQGARKVVEQYFGPGTRLTVT.